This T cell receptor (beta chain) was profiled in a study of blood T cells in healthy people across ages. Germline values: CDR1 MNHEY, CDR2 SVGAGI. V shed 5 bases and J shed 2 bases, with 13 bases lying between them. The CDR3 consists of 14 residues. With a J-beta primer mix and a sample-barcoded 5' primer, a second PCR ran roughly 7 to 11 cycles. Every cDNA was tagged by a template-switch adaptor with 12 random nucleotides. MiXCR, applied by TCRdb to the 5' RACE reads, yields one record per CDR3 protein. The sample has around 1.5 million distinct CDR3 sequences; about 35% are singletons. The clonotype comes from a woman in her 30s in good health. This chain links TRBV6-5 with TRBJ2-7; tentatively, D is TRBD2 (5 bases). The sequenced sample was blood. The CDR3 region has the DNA TGTGCCAGCAGTCCTAGGGAGCCGACCTACGAGCAGTACTTC. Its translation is CASSPREPTYEQYF.